The rows below give T cell receptor beta chains drawn from one sample of a study of T cell responses to AZD1222 COVID-19 vaccine. TCRdb's copy holds only in-frame clones and misses some; the assay was immunoSEQ multiplex PCR. The sample includes under 150,000 clones, roughly 92% of them seen just once. Sequenced material: peripheral blood, taken on day 0 of AZD1222 vaccination. The receptors derive from an adult in good health. Both conserved end residues are part of each CDR3. A D gene is named only where the DNA matches it firmly. Where a row states a size, it is once, few, many or the class of an expanded clone; other rows omit it.

v_call	j_call	clone_size	d_call	cdr3_nt	cdr3_aa
TRBV6-5	TRBJ2-3	.	.	TGTGCCAGCAGTTACTTTGGACCCACAGATACGCAGTATTTT	CASSYFGPTDTQYF
TRBV5-1	TRBJ2-1	.	.	TGCGCCAGCAGCCGACTCGACTCTAGCTCCTACAATGAGCAGTTCTTC	CASSRLDSSSYNEQFF
TRBV11-2	TRBJ2-6	.	.	TGTGCCAGCAGAGAAGACCCTGCCGGGGCCAACGTCCTGACTTTC	CASREDPAGANVLTF
TRBV7-8	TRBJ2-5	.	.	TGTGCCAGCAGCCCCCAGCAGGTGGAGACCCAGTACTTC	CASSPQQVETQYF
TRBV7-2	TRBJ1-4	.	.	TGTGCCAGCAGCTTATCGCGGGACGTGATGGGGCGCGTTAATGAAAAACTGTTTTTT	CASSLSRDVMGRVNEKLFF
TRBV28	TRBJ2-3	.	.	TGTGCCAGCAGTTTAGGGGGAAACACAGATACGCAGTATTTT	CASSLGGNTDTQYF
TRBV6-1	TRBJ1-2	once	TRBD1	TGTGCCAGCAGTGAAGGATTGGGGACAGGGCAGATCCTCTTC	CASSEGLGTGQILF
TRBV18	TRBJ1-1	.	.	TGTGCCAGCCGATTGGAGGGTAGACCGAACACTGAAGCTTTCTTT	CASRLEGRPNTEAFF
TRBV7-9	TRBJ2-5	.	.	TGTGCCAGCAGCTTAGCCCGGGACCGGAGGAGGGAGACCCAGTACTTC	CASSLARDRRRETQYF
TRBV24-1	TRBJ2-1	once	TRBD2	TGTGCCACCAGTGATCCGAGCGGGATTAACAATGAGCAGTTCTTC	CATSDPSGINNEQFF
TRBV18	TRBJ2-1	.	TRBD2	TGTGCCAGCAGCAGCGGGGGGGCGGACAATGAGCAGTTCTTC	CASSSGGADNEQFF
TRBV5-8	TRBJ1-1	.	TRBD1	TGTGCCAGCAGAACATCAGGGGGCACTGAAGCTTTCTTT	CASRTSGGTEAFF
TRBV5-1	TRBJ1-1	.	.	TGCGCCAGCAGCTTGCGGACGACTAACACTGAAGCTTTCTTT	CASSLRTTNTEAFF
TRBV6-1	TRBJ2-7	.	TRBD2	TGTGCCAGCAGTGAAAGGGAGACTAGCGGGAACGAGCAGTACTTC	CASSERETSGNEQYF
TRBV7-9	TRBJ1-5	.	.	TGTGCCAGCAGCTCCGGGACAAGATTACAGCCCCAGCATTTT	CASSSGTRLQPQHF
TRBV5-6	TRBJ2-4	.	TRBD1	TGTGCCAGCAGCTCTGGGACAGGTTCCACTTTGGACATTCAGTACTTC	CASSSGTGSTLDIQYF
TRBV28	TRBJ2-7	.	.	TGTGCCAGCTACAGGGACTACGAGCAGTACTTC	CASYRDYEQYF
TRBV12-3/TRBV12-4	TRBJ2-5	.	.	TGTGCCAGCAGTCGTATGGGGGAGACCCAGTACTTC	CASSRMGETQYF
TRBV7-2	TRBJ1-2	.	.	TGTGCCAGCAGCTTATTGTCGGCGGGAAGAGCTAACTATGGCTACACCTTC	CASSLLSAGRANYGYTF
TRBV10-3	TRBJ2-7	.	.	TGTGCCACCGGGGAGACTAGTAGATCCTACGAGCAGTACTTC	CATGETSRSYEQYF